The clone carrying this T cell receptor beta chain occurred once. Its antigen remains unidentified. This record comes from a study of OX40 agonist ivuxolimab in advanced cancers. Profiling relied on immunoSEQ multiplex PCR, and the TCRdb table lists in-frame clones only, not all of them. The sample has over 55,000 clones; 84% are singletons. The germline V gene has CDR1 KGHSH and CDR2 LQKENI. The CDR3 is made up of 15 amino acids. Trimming pared 5 bases from V and 7 bases from J, leaving 17 bases between. Regarding the study as a whole: Among some nonresponders, normalized T-cell clonal expansion was also low.

J is TRBJ1-4 and V is TRBV18; weak D call: TRBD1 (6 bases). This TCR was sampled from an adult with an advanced solid tumor such as melanoma, head and neck, liver or kidney cancer. The sequencing used CD4+ or CD8+ T cells sorted from blood, collected in a trial of the OX40 agonist ivuxolimab. The DNA for the CDR3 is TGTGCCAGCTCAGCTATCAGAGGGGGGGGTGAAAAACTGTTTTTT. It is translated as CASSAIRGGGEKLFF.